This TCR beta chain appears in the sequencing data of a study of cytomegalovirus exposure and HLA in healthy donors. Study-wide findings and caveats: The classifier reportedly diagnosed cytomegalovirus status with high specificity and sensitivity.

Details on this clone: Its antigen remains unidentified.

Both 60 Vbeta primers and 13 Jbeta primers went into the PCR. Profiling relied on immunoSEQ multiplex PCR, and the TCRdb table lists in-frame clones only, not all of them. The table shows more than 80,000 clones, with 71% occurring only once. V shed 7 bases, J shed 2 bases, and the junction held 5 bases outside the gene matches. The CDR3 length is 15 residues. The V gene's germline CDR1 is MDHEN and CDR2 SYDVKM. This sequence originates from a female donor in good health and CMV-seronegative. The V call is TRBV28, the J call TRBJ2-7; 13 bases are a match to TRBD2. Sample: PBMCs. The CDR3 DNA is TGTGCCAGCACCGGGGGACTAGCGGGAACCTACGAGCAGTACTTC. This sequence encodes CASTGGLAGTYEQYF.